This TCR beta chain was retrieved from a study of T cells in Graves' hyperthyroidism and ophthalmopathy. The CDR3 regions of TCR beta were amplified from RNA transcripts. The TCR CDR3 first-round RT-PCR relied on the HTBI primer set. TCRdb processed the multiplex PCR reads anew with MiXCR; each CDR3 protein has one entry. The sample yields around 340,000 distinct CDR3 sequences, 18% seen once. Germline CDR1 reads KGHSH; CDR2 reads LQKENI. Deletions cut 0 bases from V and 0 bases from J, with 12 bases between. The CDR3 totals 17 residues. The TCR sequence derives from a woman aged 50 to 60 with Graves' hyperthyroidism. The V and J genes are TRBV18 and TRBJ2-4; D gene ambiguous. Sequenced material: blood. CDR3 protein: CASSPPNDPLAKNIQYF. The CDR3 DNA reads TGTGCCAGCTCACCACCTAATGATCCTCTAGCCAAAAACATTCAGTACTTC. The full variable domain, its missing parts supplied by reference TRBV18 and TRBJ2-4, is NAGVMQNPRHLVRRRGQEARLRCSPMKGHSHVYWYRQLPEEGLKFMVYLQKENIIDESGMPKERFSAEFPKEGPSILRIQQVVRGDSAAYFCASSPPNDPLAKNIQYFGAGTRLSVL.